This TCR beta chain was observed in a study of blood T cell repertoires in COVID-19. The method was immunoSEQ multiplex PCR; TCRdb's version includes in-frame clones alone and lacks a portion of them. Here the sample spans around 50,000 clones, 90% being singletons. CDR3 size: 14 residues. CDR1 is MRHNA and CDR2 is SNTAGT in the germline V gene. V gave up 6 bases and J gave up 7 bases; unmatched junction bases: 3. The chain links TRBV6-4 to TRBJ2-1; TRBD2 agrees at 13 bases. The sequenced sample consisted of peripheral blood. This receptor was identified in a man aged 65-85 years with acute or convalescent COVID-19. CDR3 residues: CASRTSGGANEQFF. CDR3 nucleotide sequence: TGTGCCAGCAGAACTAGCGGGGGGGCTAATGAGCAGTTCTTC.